Below, one TCR beta chain is given with its context. Antigen unknown. PCR primers comprised 60 Vbeta and 13 Jbeta primers. Sequenced by immunoSEQ multiplex PCR; TCRdb stores in-frame clones only, minus some. The data contain approximately 90,000 clones, about 63% of them singletons. The germline CDR1 and CDR2 sequences are SQVTM and ANQGSEA. The CDR3 has 13 amino acids. The data stem from a study of cytomegalovirus exposure and HLA in healthy donors. Notes on the study in general: The authors excluded some V segments, including TRBV6-2 and TRBV6-3, as indistinguishable. Association with HLA alleles at 0.05 false discovery rate was found for approximately 18,000 TCR beta sequences in a later analysis. Sequencing likely caused a cluster of highly shared sequence variants.

V gene TRBV29-1 combines with J gene TRBJ2-5; perhaps TRBD1 as D (7 bases). Near its end, the DNA agrees better with TRBJ2-7, so the J call may be wrong. The receptor comes from a woman aged 25 to 45 in good health and CMV-seronegative. Sequencing was carried out using PBMCs. CDR3 nucleotide sequence: TGCAGCGTGGGGGGCCCTACAGGGGACGAGCAGTACTTC. Amino acid sequence: CSVGGPTGDEQYF.